This TCR beta chain was observed in a study of shared clonotypes between healthy human individuals. Findings and limits, study-wide: Rarefaction revealed incomplete sorted-subset sequencing despite large depth.

This clone occurred a few times. Its target is not known. J lost 10 bases, V lost 3 bases, and 7 bases had no gene match. The CDR3 runs 15 residues. CDR1 SGHTA and CDR2 FQGNSA come from the germline V gene. The test was conducted at deep level. Data came from immunoSEQ multiplex PCR; TCRdb stores just in-frame clones and leaves some out. This sample has millions of clones, with around nine tenths found just once. The chain is built from TRBV7-2 and TRBJ1-6; 9 positions agree with TRBD1. The TCR comes from a man aged 18 to 29 in good health. Sequenced material: naive CD4+ T cells sorted from blood. The subset is: CD45RA+ positively selected. Here the CDR3 DNA reads TGTGCCAGCAGCTTTAGTCCGGGACAGGGCTCACCCCTCCACTTT. Protein: CASSFSPGQGSPLHF.